This TCR beta chain appears in the sequencing data of a study of regulatory T cells in long-lasting Graves disease. This CDR3 contains 20 residues. J was trimmed by 4 bases and V by 4 bases; bases with no gene match: 14. Germline V gene sequence: CDR1 KGHDR, CDR2 SFDVKD. Indicated time point: newly diagnosed GD, antithyroid drugs for less than 3 months. PBMCs provided the RNA from which the TCR library was made. This clonotype showed up just once. CDR3 regions were amplified by Arm-PCR using iRepertoire HTBI primers to build TCR beta libraries. In TCRdb, the multiplex PCR reads were re-called with MiXCR into one record per CDR3 protein. The profile shows approximately 270,000 distinct CDR3 sequences, more than 15% of them singletons. These data also featured in a second study, about T cells in Graves' hyperthyroidism and ophthalmopathy.

The specimen comprised peripheral blood mononuclear cells (PBMCs), sampled at new diagnosis, from a patient treated with antithyroid drugs. This receptor was identified in a woman in her twenties or thirties with Graves disease. This chain joins TRBV24-1 and TRBJ2-3; 15 bases fit TRBD2. The CDR3 protein is CATSDPGLAGGRRSADTQYF. In DNA form, the CDR3 reads TGTGCCACCAGTGACCCCGGACTAGCGGGGGGGAGGAGGTCAGCAGATACGCAGTATTTT.